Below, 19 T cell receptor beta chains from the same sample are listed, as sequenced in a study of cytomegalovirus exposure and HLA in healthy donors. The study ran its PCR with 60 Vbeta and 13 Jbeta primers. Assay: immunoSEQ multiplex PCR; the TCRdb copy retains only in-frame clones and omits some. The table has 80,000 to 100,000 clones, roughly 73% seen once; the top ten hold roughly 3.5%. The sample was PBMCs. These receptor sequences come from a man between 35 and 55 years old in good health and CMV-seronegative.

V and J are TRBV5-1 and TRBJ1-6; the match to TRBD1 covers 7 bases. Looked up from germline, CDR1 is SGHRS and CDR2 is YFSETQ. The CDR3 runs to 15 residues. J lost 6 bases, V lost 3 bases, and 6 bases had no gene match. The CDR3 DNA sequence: TGCGCCAGCAGCTCGTGGACAGGTGTTAATTCACCCCTCCACTTT. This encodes CASSSWTGVNSPLHF.

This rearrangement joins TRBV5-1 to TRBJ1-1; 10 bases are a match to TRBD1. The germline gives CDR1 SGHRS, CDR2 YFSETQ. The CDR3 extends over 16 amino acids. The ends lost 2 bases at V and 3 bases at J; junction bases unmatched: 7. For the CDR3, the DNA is TGCGCCAGCAGCTTACAGACAGGGGGCTTGCACACTGAAGCTTTCTTT. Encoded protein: CASSLQTGGLHTEAFF.

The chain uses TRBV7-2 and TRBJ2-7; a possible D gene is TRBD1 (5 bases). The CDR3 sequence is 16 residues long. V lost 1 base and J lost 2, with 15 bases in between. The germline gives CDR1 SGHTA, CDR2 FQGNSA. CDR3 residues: CASSLVSQDPTYEQYF. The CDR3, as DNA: TGTGCCAGCAGCTTAGTATCACAGGATCCAACCTACGAGCAGTACTTC.

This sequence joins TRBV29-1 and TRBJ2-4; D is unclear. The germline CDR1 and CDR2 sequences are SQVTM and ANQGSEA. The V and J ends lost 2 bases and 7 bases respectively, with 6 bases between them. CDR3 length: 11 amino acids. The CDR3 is CSVETTNIQYF. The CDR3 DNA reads TGCAGCGTTGAAACGACTAACATTCAGTACTTC.

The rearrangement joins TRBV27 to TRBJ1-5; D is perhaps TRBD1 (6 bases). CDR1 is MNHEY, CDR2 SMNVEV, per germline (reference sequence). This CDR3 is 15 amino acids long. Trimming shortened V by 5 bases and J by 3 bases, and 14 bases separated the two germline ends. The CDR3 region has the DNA TGTGCCAGCAGTCCGGGACATACAACCAATCAGCCCCAGCATTTT. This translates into CASSPGHTTNQPQHF.

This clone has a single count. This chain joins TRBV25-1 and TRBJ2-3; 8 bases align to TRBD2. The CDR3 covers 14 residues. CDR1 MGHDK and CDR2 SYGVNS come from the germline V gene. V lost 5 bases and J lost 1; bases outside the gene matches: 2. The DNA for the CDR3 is TGTGCCAGCAGTAGGCGGGGGGGCACAGATACGCAGTATTTT. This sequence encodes CASSRRGGTDTQYF.

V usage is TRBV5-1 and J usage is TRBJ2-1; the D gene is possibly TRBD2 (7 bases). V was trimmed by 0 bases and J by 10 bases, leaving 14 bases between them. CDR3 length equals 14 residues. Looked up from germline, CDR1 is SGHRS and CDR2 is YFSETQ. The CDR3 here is CASSLEGGVGEQFF. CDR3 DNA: TGCGCCAGCAGCTTGGAGGGGGGGGTGGGGGAGCAGTTCTTC.

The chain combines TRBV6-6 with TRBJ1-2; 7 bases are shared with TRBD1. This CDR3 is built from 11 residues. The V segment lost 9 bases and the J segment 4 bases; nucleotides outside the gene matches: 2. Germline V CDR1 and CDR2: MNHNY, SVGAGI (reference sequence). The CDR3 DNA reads TGTGCCAGTGGGACAGTCTATGGCTACACCTTC. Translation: CASGTVYGYTF.

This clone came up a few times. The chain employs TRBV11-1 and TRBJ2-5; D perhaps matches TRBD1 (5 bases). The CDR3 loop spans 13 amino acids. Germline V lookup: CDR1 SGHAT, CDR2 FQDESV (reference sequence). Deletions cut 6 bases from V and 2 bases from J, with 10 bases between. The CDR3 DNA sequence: TGTGCCAGCAGAACAGGTTTGCAAGAGACCCAGTACTTC. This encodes CASRTGLQETQYF.

Here the CDR3 reads CASSSGGFYEQYF. The DNA for the CDR3 is TGTGCCAGCAGTTCCGGAGGGTTCTACGAGCAGTACTTC. This chain joins TRBV28 and TRBJ2-7, with a possible D match to TRBD2 (6 bases). CDR3 size: 13 residues. Germline V gene sequence: CDR1 MDHEN, CDR2 SYDVKM. Between the trimmed V and J ends, which lost 4 bases and 3 bases, there was a span of 10 bases.

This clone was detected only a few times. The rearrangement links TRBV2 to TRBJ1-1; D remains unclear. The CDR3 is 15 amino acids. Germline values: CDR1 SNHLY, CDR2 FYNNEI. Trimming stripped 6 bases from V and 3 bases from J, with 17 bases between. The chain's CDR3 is CASRPDTAVDTEAFF. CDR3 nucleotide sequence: TGTGCCAGCAGGCCCGACACGGCTGTAGACACTGAAGCTTTCTTT.

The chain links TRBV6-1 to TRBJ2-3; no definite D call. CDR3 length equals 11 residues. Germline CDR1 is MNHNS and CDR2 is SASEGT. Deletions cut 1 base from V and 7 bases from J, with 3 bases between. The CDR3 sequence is CASSEVYTQYF. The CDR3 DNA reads TGTGCCAGCAGTGAAGTCTATACGCAGTATTTT.

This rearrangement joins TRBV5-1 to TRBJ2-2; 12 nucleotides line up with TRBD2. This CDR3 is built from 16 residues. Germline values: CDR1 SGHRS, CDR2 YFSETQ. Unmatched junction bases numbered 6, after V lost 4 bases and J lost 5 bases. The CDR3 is CASSPSGGAGTGELFF. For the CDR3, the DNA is TGCGCCAGCAGCCCTAGCGGGGGGGCTGGAACCGGGGAGCTGTTTTTT.

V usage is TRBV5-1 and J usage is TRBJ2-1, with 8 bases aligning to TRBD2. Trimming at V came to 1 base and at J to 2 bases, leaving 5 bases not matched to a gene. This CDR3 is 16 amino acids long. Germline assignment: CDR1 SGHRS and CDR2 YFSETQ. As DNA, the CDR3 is TGCGCCAGCAGCTTGTCGACGGGGGGGCCCTACAATGAGCAGTTCTTC. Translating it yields CASSLSTGGPYNEQFF.

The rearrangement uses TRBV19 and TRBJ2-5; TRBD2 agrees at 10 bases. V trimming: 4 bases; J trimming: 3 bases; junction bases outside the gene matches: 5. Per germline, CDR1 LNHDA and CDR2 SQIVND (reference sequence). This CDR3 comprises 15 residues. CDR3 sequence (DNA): TGTGCCAGTAGTAATCTAGCGGGGGCTGAAGAGACCCAGTACTTC. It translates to CASSNLAGAEETQYF.

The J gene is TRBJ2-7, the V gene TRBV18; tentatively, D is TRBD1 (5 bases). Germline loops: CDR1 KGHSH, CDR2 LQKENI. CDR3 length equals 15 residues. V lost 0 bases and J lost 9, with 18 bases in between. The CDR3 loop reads CASSPPSQGYLAQYF. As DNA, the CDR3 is TGTGCCAGCTCACCACCCAGCCAGGGCTACCTGGCGCAGTACTTC.

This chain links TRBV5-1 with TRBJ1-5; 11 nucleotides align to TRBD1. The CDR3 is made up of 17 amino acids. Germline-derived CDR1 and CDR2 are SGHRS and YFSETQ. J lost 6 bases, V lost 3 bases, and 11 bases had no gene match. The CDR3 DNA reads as TGCGCCAGCAGCTCCCGGGACAGGGGGTGCAGTAGTCAGCCCCAGCATTTT. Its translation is CASSSRDRGCSSQPQHF.

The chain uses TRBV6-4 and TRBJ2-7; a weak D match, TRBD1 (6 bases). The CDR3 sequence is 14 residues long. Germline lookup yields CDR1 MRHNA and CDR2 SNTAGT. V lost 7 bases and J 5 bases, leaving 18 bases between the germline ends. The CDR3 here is CASNPTRDTHEQYF. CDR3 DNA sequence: TGTGCCAGCAACCCGACCAGGGACACGCACGAGCAGTACTTC.

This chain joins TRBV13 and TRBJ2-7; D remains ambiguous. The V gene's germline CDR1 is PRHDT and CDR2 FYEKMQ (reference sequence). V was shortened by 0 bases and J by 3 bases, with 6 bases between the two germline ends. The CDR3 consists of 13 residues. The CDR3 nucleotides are TGTGCCAGCAGCTTAGGAAGAGTCTACGAGCAGTACTTC. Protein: CASSLGRVYEQYF.